The entry below gives a single T cell receptor (beta chain) sequence along with its context. This sample is drawn from a study of blood T cell repertoires in COVID-19. Across the study: From the United States, Italy and Spain came samples of acute and convalescent COVID-19. T cells, B-cell-depleted T cells, or PBMCs provided the cDNA or gDNA that served as material.

The CDR3 totals 16 residues. Trimming cost V 2 bases and J 2 bases, with 16 bases left between them. Germline loops: CDR1 SGHDN, CDR2 FVKESK. Per the authors' pipeline: Reference gene primer amplification in the assay estimated nucleated cell counts. The method was immunoSEQ multiplex PCR; TCRdb's version includes in-frame clones alone and lacks a portion of them. Clone size and the V and J calls come from that table; the DNA yielded D and trimming. The table includes about 240,000 clones, 70% to 90% detected once. This chain joins TRBV14 and TRBJ2-7, with a tentative D call TRBD2 (6 bases). The source is a man in his fifties or sixties with acute or convalescent COVID-19. The sequencing sample was made of peripheral blood. Here the CDR3 DNA reads TGTGCCAGCAGCCAATCAGGCGGGAAAAGGCCCTACGAGCAGTACTTC. It translates to CASSQSGGKRPYEQYF.